This T cell receptor beta chain was profiled in a study of technical replicates of blood from a handful of donors. Profiling relied on immunoSEQ multiplex PCR, and the TCRdb table lists in-frame clones only, not all of them. The sample has 60,000 to 90,000 clones, around 97% seen once. J lost 0 bases, V lost 5 bases, and 12 bases had no gene match. The CDR3 runs 17 residues. CDR1 SGHAT and CDR2 FQNNGV come from the germline V gene. The sequence derives from a human donor in good health. The sequenced sample was T cells isolated from PBMCs. The chain combines TRBV11-2 with TRBJ2-7; 8 positions match TRBD2. This chain's CDR3 is CASSLTPVAGSSYEQYF. The CDR3 coding sequence is TGTGCCAGCAGCCTCACGCCTGTAGCGGGGAGCTCCTACGAGCAGTACTTC.